This T cell receptor beta chain derives from a study of human T cells and chemical hapten exposure. At the level of the study: The upper back received 0.01% DPC by patch testing, with results read at 6 days. Study results and limitations: Expanded TCRs showed more large CDR3 clusters than pre-sensitization or healthy control sets.

This clonotype has just a few counts. Antigen: not known. Time point given: patch test 3, about 24 weeks after DPC sensitization. Treatment reported: therapeutic diphenylcyclopropenone sensitization with weekly scalp DPC. From the RACE reads, TCRdb called clonotypes with MiXCR, one entry per CDR3 protein. Of around 200,000 distinct CDR3 sequences listed, approximately 26% were seen once; the top ten hold 2% to 2.5%. The source is a woman in her thirties or forties with alopecia areata. Some clones in this sample may be carry-over from other donors' samples. The sample in question was whole blood, obtained in connection with sensitization to the hapten diphenylcyclopropenone (DPC).

CDR3 nucleotide sequence: TGTGCCAGCTCACCACGGTCTAGCTCGGAGACCCAGTACTTC. Its protein is CASSPRSSSETQYF. This chain uses TRBV18 with TRBJ2-5, with a weak D call TRBD2 (5 bases). Germline loops: CDR1 KGHSH, CDR2 LQKENI. The CDR3 runs to 14 residues. Trimming took 1 base from V and 5 from J, leaving 11 bases between them.